These T cell receptor beta chains were read from a single sample in a study of blood T cell repertoires in COVID-19. The protocol was immunoSEQ multiplex PCR, while the TCRdb copy is restricted to in-frame clones and leaves out a portion. The sample shows around 210,000 clones, approximately 80% of them seen only once. The sample was peripheral blood. The receptors shown here come from a man aged 55 to 70 with COVID-19, enrolled during active disease. Both conserved end residues are part of each CDR3. Fields, in order: V gene, clone size, J gene, D gene, CDR3 DNA, CDR3 protein. A D gene is named only where the DNA matches it firmly. The size field is filled for only some rows; it gives once, few, many or a size class.

v_gene: TRBV19
abundance: .
j_gene: TRBJ1-2
d_gene: .
CDR3nt: TGTGCCAGTAGTGGACAGCAAACCTATGGCTACACCTTC
CDR3aa: CASSGQQTYGYTF

v_gene: TRBV28
abundance: .
j_gene: TRBJ2-1
d_gene: TRBD2
CDR3nt: TGTGCCAGCAGCCGGGGGGGGGACTGGCAGTTCTTC
CDR3aa: CASSRGGDWQFF

v_gene: TRBV12-3/TRBV12-4
abundance: .
j_gene: TRBJ2-1
d_gene: .
CDR3nt: TGTGCCAGCAGTTTCGGGGGTGAGCAGTTCTTC
CDR3aa: CASSFGGEQFF

v_gene: TRBV29-1
abundance: .
j_gene: TRBJ2-1
d_gene: .
CDR3nt: TGCAGCGCCAACATAGCGAGGAATGAGCAGTTCTTC
CDR3aa: CSANIARNEQFF

v_gene: TRBV9
abundance: .
j_gene: TRBJ1-2
d_gene: TRBD1
CDR3nt: TGTGCCAGCAGCGTGGGACAGACAAACTCAAACTATGGCTACACCTTC
CDR3aa: CASSVGQTNSNYGYTF

v_gene: TRBV11-3
abundance: .
j_gene: TRBJ2-1
d_gene: .
CDR3nt: TGTGCCAGCAGCTCCACAGTCTACAATGAGCAGTTCTTC
CDR3aa: CASSSTVYNEQFF

v_gene: TRBV7-9
abundance: .
j_gene: TRBJ2-4
d_gene: TRBD1
CDR3nt: TGTGCCAGCAGCTTCTCCGCGACAGGGGGAAACATTCAGTACTTC
CDR3aa: CASSFSATGGNIQYF

v_gene: TRBV29-1
abundance: .
j_gene: TRBJ2-7
d_gene: TRBD2
CDR3nt: TGCAGCGTGCCTAGCGGCCCTTACGAGCAGTACTTC
CDR3aa: CSVPSGPYEQYF

v_gene: TRBV30
abundance: .
j_gene: TRBJ1-5
d_gene: TRBD1
CDR3nt: TGTGCCTGGACCCTGGGGACAGCCAAAGGGCCCCAGCATTTT
CDR3aa: CAWTLGTAKGPQHF

v_gene: TRBV30
abundance: few
j_gene: TRBJ1-3
d_gene: .
CDR3nt: TGTGCCTGGAGTCCGGACAGCTCTGGAAACACCATATATTTT
CDR3aa: CAWSPDSSGNTIYF

v_gene: TRBV21-1
abundance: .
j_gene: TRBJ2-1
d_gene: .
CDR3nt: TGTGCCAGCAGCAAAGTGGCGGGGGGTCACAATGAGCAGTTCTTC
CDR3aa: CASSKVAGGHNEQFF

v_gene: TRBV11-2
abundance: .
j_gene: TRBJ2-1
d_gene: .
CDR3nt: TGTGCCAGCAGCCCTCCCCCGCTCGGGAATGAGCAGTTCTTC
CDR3aa: CASSPPPLGNEQFF

v_gene: TRBV5-1
abundance: .
j_gene: TRBJ2-1
d_gene: TRBD2
CDR3nt: TGCGCCAGCAGCTTGGGAGCGGGAGGCCCGAGCTCCTACAATGAGCAGTTCTTC
CDR3aa: CASSLGAGGPSSYNEQFF

v_gene: TRBV30
abundance: .
j_gene: TRBJ2-5
d_gene: .
CDR3nt: TGTGCCTGGAGTAGAGTACAAGAGACCCAGTACTTC
CDR3aa: CAWSRVQETQYF

v_gene: TRBV19
abundance: once
j_gene: TRBJ1-2
d_gene: TRBD1
CDR3nt: TGTGCCAGTAGTACTGACGGACAGGCCTATGGGGGCTACACCTTC
CDR3aa: CASSTDGQAYGGYTF

v_gene: TRBV5-5
abundance: once
j_gene: TRBJ2-2
d_gene: .
CDR3nt: TGTGCCAGCAGCGCAGGGGTCGGGGAGCTGTTTTTT
CDR3aa: CASSAGVGELFF

v_gene: TRBV19
abundance: .
j_gene: TRBJ2-1
d_gene: .
CDR3nt: TGTGCCAGTAGCCAGGTAGATGACAATGAGCAGTTCTTC
CDR3aa: CASSQVDDNEQFF

v_gene: TRBV28
abundance: .
j_gene: TRBJ1-5
d_gene: .
CDR3nt: TGTGCCAGCAGTTTCTCTCAGCCCCAGCATTTT
CDR3aa: CASSFSQPQHF

v_gene: TRBV7-2
abundance: .
j_gene: TRBJ2-2
d_gene: .
CDR3nt: TGTGCCAGCAGCTTAGGGCACACCGGGGAGCTGTTTTTT
CDR3aa: CASSLGHTGELFF

v_gene: TRBV9
abundance: .
j_gene: TRBJ2-7
d_gene: .
CDR3nt: TGTGCCAGCAGCCGCGGGACCGGGTTCTCCTACGAGCAGTACTTC
CDR3aa: CASSRGTGFSYEQYF

v_gene: TRBV28
abundance: once
j_gene: TRBJ1-2
d_gene: .
CDR3nt: TGTGCCAGCAGTTTGCAGGGCTGGGATGGCTACACCTTC
CDR3aa: CASSLQGWDGYTF

v_gene: TRBV5-1
abundance: .
j_gene: TRBJ2-2
d_gene: .
CDR3nt: TGCGCCAGCAGCTTCGGGGACACCGGGGAGCTGTTTTTT
CDR3aa: CASSFGDTGELFF

v_gene: TRBV29-1
abundance: .
j_gene: TRBJ1-1
d_gene: .
CDR3nt: TGCAGCGTTGACACAGGGTGGAACACTGAAGCTTTCTTT
CDR3aa: CSVDTGWNTEAFF

v_gene: TRBV18
abundance: once
j_gene: TRBJ1-2
d_gene: TRBD1
CDR3nt: TGTGCCAGCTCACCAAAGGGACAGGGGACGGGTGGCTACACCTTC
CDR3aa: CASSPKGQGTGGYTF

v_gene: TRBV19
abundance: .
j_gene: TRBJ1-1
d_gene: .
CDR3nt: TGTGCCAGTAGTATATACAGTGGGGGCAGTCGCCGTGAAGCTTTCTTT
CDR3aa: CASSIYSGGSRREAFF

v_gene: TRBV5-5
abundance: .
j_gene: TRBJ2-2
d_gene: .
CDR3nt: TGTGCCAGCAGCACATGGTCCGGGGAGCTGTTTTTT
CDR3aa: CASSTWSGELFF

v_gene: TRBV23-1
abundance: .
j_gene: TRBJ2-2
d_gene: TRBD2
CDR3nt: TGCGCCAGCAGTCAATCGCGGGGGGAGGGAAGCGAGTCCGGGGAGCTGTTTTTT
CDR3aa: CASSQSRGEGSESGELFF

v_gene: TRBV5-5
abundance: .
j_gene: TRBJ1-2
d_gene: .
CDR3nt: TGTGCCAGCAGCTTTCAAGATAGCGGCTACACCTTC
CDR3aa: CASSFQDSGYTF

v_gene: TRBV7-9
abundance: .
j_gene: TRBJ2-2
d_gene: .
CDR3nt: TGTGCCAGCAGCTTAGCAGCAGGGCGTATCGGGGAGCTGTTTTTT
CDR3aa: CASSLAAGRIGELFF

v_gene: TRBV7-8
abundance: once
j_gene: TRBJ1-2
d_gene: TRBD1
CDR3nt: TGTGCCAGCAGCCCAACAGGGGGGATCGACTATGGCTACACCTTC
CDR3aa: CASSPTGGIDYGYTF

v_gene: TRBV27
abundance: .
j_gene: TRBJ1-2
d_gene: TRBD1
CDR3nt: TGTGCCAGCAGTTTATCGGGACAGGGGGCGAACTATGGCTACACCTTC
CDR3aa: CASSLSGQGANYGYTF

v_gene: TRBV6-5
abundance: .
j_gene: TRBJ1-1
d_gene: .
CDR3nt: TGTGCCAGTTTATTTAACACTGAAGCTTTCTTT
CDR3aa: CASLFNTEAFF

v_gene: TRBV7-2
abundance: .
j_gene: TRBJ2-7
d_gene: TRBD2
CDR3nt: TGTGCCAGCAGCTTAGGGGCTAGCGGACCGACCTACGAGCAGTACTTC
CDR3aa: CASSLGASGPTYEQYF

v_gene: TRBV12-3/TRBV12-4
abundance: .
j_gene: TRBJ1-2
d_gene: .
CDR3nt: TGTGCCAGCAGCCAGACACCCTATGGCTACACCTTC
CDR3aa: CASSQTPYGYTF

v_gene: TRBV27
abundance: .
j_gene: TRBJ2-2
d_gene: TRBD2
CDR3nt: TGTGCCAGCAGTTTACTAGGGACTAGCGGATTGGGGGAGCTGTTTTTT
CDR3aa: CASSLLGTSGLGELFF

v_gene: TRBV10-3
abundance: .
j_gene: TRBJ2-2
d_gene: TRBD1
CDR3nt: TGTGCCATCAGTAAACAGGGGATCGGCGCCGGGGAGCTGTTTTTT
CDR3aa: CAISKQGIGAGELFF

v_gene: TRBV7-2
abundance: .
j_gene: TRBJ1-3
d_gene: TRBD1
CDR3nt: TGTGCCAGCAGCTCTGGCGTACAGGGGGCGACCATATATTTT
CDR3aa: CASSSGVQGATIYF

v_gene: TRBV7-9
abundance: .
j_gene: TRBJ1-2
d_gene: TRBD1
CDR3nt: TGTGCCAGCAGCTTCGGACAGGGGGCGATCTATGGCTACACCTTC
CDR3aa: CASSFGQGAIYGYTF

v_gene: TRBV7-9
abundance: .
j_gene: TRBJ2-1
d_gene: TRBD1
CDR3nt: TGTGCCAGCAGTTTAATTTTCGTGGGACAGAGCTCCTACAATGAGCAGTTCTTC
CDR3aa: CASSLIFVGQSSYNEQFF

v_gene: TRBV7-8
abundance: .
j_gene: TRBJ2-3
d_gene: .
CDR3nt: TGTGCCAGCAGCTTAGGTGCCACAGGTCCCACAGATACGCAGTATTTT
CDR3aa: CASSLGATGPTDTQYF

v_gene: TRBV12-3/TRBV12-4
abundance: .
j_gene: TRBJ1-2
d_gene: .
CDR3nt: TGTGCCAGCAGTAGTCCGAGTAACTATGGCTACACCTTC
CDR3aa: CASSSPSNYGYTF

v_gene: TRBV20-1
abundance: .
j_gene: TRBJ2-4
d_gene: TRBD1
CDR3nt: TGCAGTGCTAGTAAGGTATTAGGGACAGCCCTAAAAATTCAGTACTTC
CDR3aa: CSASKVLGTALKIQYF

v_gene: TRBV28
abundance: .
j_gene: TRBJ1-2
d_gene: TRBD1
CDR3nt: TGTGCCAGCCGGGAGGCCCTAAACAGGGGGGACTATGGCTACACCTTC
CDR3aa: CASREALNRGDYGYTF

v_gene: TRBV7-9
abundance: few
j_gene: TRBJ1-1
d_gene: .
CDR3nt: TGTGCCAGCAGCCAGTCGACAGCTAACACTGAAGCTTTCTTT
CDR3aa: CASSQSTANTEAFF

v_gene: TRBV29-1
abundance: .
j_gene: TRBJ1-1
d_gene: .
CDR3nt: TGCAGCGTTGAAGCGAAGGCAGGGAACACTGAAGCTTTCTTT
CDR3aa: CSVEAKAGNTEAFF

v_gene: TRBV28
abundance: .
j_gene: TRBJ2-7
d_gene: .
CDR3nt: TGTGCCAGCAGTGCAGGGTTCTCCTACGAGCAGTACTTC
CDR3aa: CASSAGFSYEQYF

v_gene: TRBV18
abundance: .
j_gene: TRBJ1-4
d_gene: TRBD1
CDR3nt: TGTGCCAGCTCCCGCCCGGGACAGGGGTCTGAAAAACTGTTTTTT
CDR3aa: CASSRPGQGSEKLFF

v_gene: TRBV27
abundance: .
j_gene: TRBJ1-1
d_gene: .
CDR3nt: TGTGCCAGCAGTAAATCGACAGGAGGATGGGCAATGAACACTGAAGCTTTCTTT
CDR3aa: CASSKSTGGWAMNTEAFF

v_gene: TRBV6-4
abundance: .
j_gene: TRBJ2-5
d_gene: .
CDR3nt: TGTGCCAGCAGTCGGACGGGGCAAGAGACCCAGTACTTC
CDR3aa: CASSRTGQETQYF

v_gene: TRBV18
abundance: .
j_gene: TRBJ2-7
d_gene: .
CDR3nt: TGTGCCAGCTCCCCCGTCGGGAGCGCCTACGAGCAGTACTTC
CDR3aa: CASSPVGSAYEQYF

v_gene: TRBV12-3/TRBV12-4
abundance: few
j_gene: TRBJ1-2
d_gene: .
CDR3nt: TGTGCCAGCAGACTCTCCAGGGTTTTGCGCTACACCTTC
CDR3aa: CASRLSRVLRYTF

v_gene: TRBV5-6
abundance: .
j_gene: TRBJ1-6
d_gene: .
CDR3nt: TGTGCCAGCAGCTTATATGGTCGAAGAGATTCACCCCTCCACTTT
CDR3aa: CASSLYGRRDSPLHF

v_gene: TRBV28
abundance: .
j_gene: TRBJ2-1
d_gene: TRBD1
CDR3nt: TGTGCCAGCAGTCCATCCCTCGGGACAGGGGTATTCTTC
CDR3aa: CASSPSLGTGVFF

v_gene: TRBV30
abundance: once
j_gene: TRBJ1-5
d_gene: .
CDR3nt: TGTGCCTGGAGACCGGGGGGCAATCAGCCCCAGCATTTT
CDR3aa: CAWRPGGNQPQHF